This entry lists 7 T cell receptor beta chains sequenced from one sample in a study of shared clonotypes between healthy human individuals. The data were produced by immunoSEQ multiplex PCR, yet TCRdb's version contains in-frame clones alone and is incomplete. The repertoire holds 2 million to 2.5 million clones, with around 90% as singletons. Source material: naive CD4+ T cells from PBMCs. This sample's subset: CD45RA+ positively selected. The source of these receptors is a man in his late teens or twenties in good health. Some clones in this sample may be carry-over from other donors' samples.

This chain connects TRBV10-3 to TRBJ2-3, with D possibly being TRBD2 (5 bases). The CDR3 is 14 residues long. Germline CDR1 ENHRY, CDR2 SYGVKD. V was clipped by 6 bases and J by 4 bases, with 14 bases between them. CDR3 sequence: CAISRIGGADTQYF. CDR3 bases: TGTGCCATCAGCAGGATTGGAGGAGCAGATACGCAGTATTTT.

This clone was observed a single time. The chain combines TRBV7-8 with TRBJ2-2; D not resolved. Trimming left V 3 bases short and J 5 bases short, with 7 bases between. This CDR3 comprises 13 residues. The germline gives CDR1 SGHVS, CDR2 FQNEAQ. CDR3 coding DNA: TGTGCCAGCAGCTTTACGAGAACCGGGGAGCTGTTTTTT. Protein: CASSFTRTGELFF.

This clone was seen just once. The chain employs TRBV5-4 and TRBJ2-5; TRBD2 aligns across 7 bases. CDR1 SGHNT and CDR2 YYREEE come from the germline V gene (reference sequence). CDR3 length equals 15 residues. V dropped 0 bases and J dropped 3; count of bases not matched to a gene: 5. This chain's CDR3 is CASSLGGGRKETQYF. The CDR3, as DNA: TGTGCCAGCAGCTTGGGCGGGGGACGGAAAGAGACCCAGTACTTC.

CDR3 nucleotide sequence: TGTGCCAGCAGCTTAGCCCCTCGCGGTGGAGATACGCAGTATTTT. It translates to CASSLAPRGGDTQYF. This chain connects TRBV7-8 to TRBJ2-3; D is undetermined. V gave up 0 bases and J gave up 5 bases, with 12 bases separating them. CDR3 length equals 15 residues. The V gene's germline CDR1 is SGHVS and CDR2 FQNEAQ. The complete variable domain, with remaining parts taken from reference TRBV7-8 and TRBJ2-3, reads GAGVSQSPRYKVAKRGQDVALRCDPISGHVSLFWYQQALGQGPEFLTYFQNEAQLDKSGLPSDRFFAERPEGSVSTLKIQRTQQEDSAVYLCASSLAPRGGDTQYFGPGTRLTVL.

The chain is built from TRBV5-6 and TRBJ1-1; D gene ambiguous. Germline CDR1 reads SGHDT; CDR2 reads YYEEEE. The CDR3 runs to 12 residues. Trimming shortened V by 2 bases and J by 7 bases, and 9 bases separated the two germline ends. The CDR3 bases are TGTGCCAGCAGCTTAGGACCGTATGAAGCTTTCTTT. Protein: CASSLGPYEAFF.

This chain connects TRBV7-3 to TRBJ2-2; D might be TRBD1 or TRBD2, each matching 5 bases. This CDR3 is 13 amino acids long. V lost 1 base to trimming and J lost 9 bases, with 9 bases between them. Per the germline V gene, CDR1 is SGHTA and CDR2 is FQGTGA. The CDR3 DNA reads TGTGCCAGCAGCTTAAGGGACGGCCGGGAGCTGTTTTTT. Translation gives CASSLRDGRELFF. Looking up the rest from reference TRBV7-3 and TRBJ2-2 gives the full variable domain: GAGVSQTPSNKVTEKGKYVELRCDPISGHTALYWYRQSLGQGPEFLIYFQGTGAADDSGLPNDRFFAVRPEGSVSTLKIQRTERGDSAVYLCASSLRDGRELFFGEGSRLTVL.

The chain links TRBV5-4 to TRBJ2-3, with 8 positions matching TRBD2. Germline V gives CDR1 SGHNT, CDR2 YYREEE (reference sequence). Germline trimming cut 4 bases from V and 0 bases from J; bases unmatched to any gene: 7. This CDR3 spans 16 amino acids. CDR3 residues: CASSRSASGSTDTQYF. CDR3 in DNA: TGTGCCAGCAGCCGGTCGGCTAGCGGGAGCACAGATACGCAGTATTTT. Combining the CDR3 with reference TRBV5-4 and TRBJ2-3 gives the whole variable domain ETGVTQSPTHLIKTRGQQVTLRCSSQSGHNTVSWYQQALGQGPQFIFQYYREEENGRGNFPPRFSGLQFPNYSSELNVNALELDDSALYLCASSRSASGSTDTQYFGPGTRLTVL.